The clone carrying this T cell receptor beta chain was detected a few times. The germline V and J ends were trimmed by 2 bases and 10 bases, with 11 bases remaining between them. Germline values: CDR1 MDHEN, CDR2 SYDVKM. This CDR3 has 13 residues. The sample comes from a study of T cells after yellow fever vaccination. TCRdb ran MiXCR on the 5' RACE reads and lists one entry per CDR3 protein. The data show a few hundred thousand distinct CDR3 sequences, approximately 10% seen once. The sequencing used CD4+ T cells sorted from PBMCs, collected 5 days after the yellow fever booster vaccination. The TCR was taken from a man younger than 35 who received the YFV17D yellow fever vaccine. The chain links TRBV28 to TRBJ1-4; D unclear. Here the CDR3 DNA reads TGTGCCAGCAGTTTAGTCGGCAGAGGAAAACTGTTTTTT. Translated: CASSLVGRGKLFF.